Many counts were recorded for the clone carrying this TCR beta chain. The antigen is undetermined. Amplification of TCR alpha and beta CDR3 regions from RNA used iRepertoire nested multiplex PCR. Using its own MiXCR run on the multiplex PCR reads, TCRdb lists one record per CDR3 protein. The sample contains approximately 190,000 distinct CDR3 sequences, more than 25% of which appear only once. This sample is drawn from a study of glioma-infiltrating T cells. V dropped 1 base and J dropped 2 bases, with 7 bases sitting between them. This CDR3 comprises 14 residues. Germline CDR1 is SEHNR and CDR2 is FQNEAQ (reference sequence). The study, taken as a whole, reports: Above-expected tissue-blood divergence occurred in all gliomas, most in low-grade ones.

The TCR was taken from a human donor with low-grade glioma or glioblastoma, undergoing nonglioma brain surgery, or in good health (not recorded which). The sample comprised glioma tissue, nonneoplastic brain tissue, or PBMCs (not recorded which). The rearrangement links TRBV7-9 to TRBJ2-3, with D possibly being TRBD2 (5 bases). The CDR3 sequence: CASSLDGVTDTQYF. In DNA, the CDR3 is TGTGCCAGCAGCTTAGACGGGGTCACAGATACGCAGTATTTT. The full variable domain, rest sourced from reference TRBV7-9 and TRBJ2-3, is DTGVSQNPRHKITKRGQNVTFRCDPISEHNRLYWYRQTLGQGPEFLTYFQNEAQLEKSRLLSDRFSAERPKGSFSTLEIQRTEQGDSAMYLCASSLDGVTDTQYFGPGTRLTVL.